These 24 T cell receptor beta chains were sequenced from one sample in a study of blood T cell repertoires in COVID-19. This table comes from immunoSEQ multiplex PCR, and its TCRdb copy is limited to in-frame clones, with some not included. The sample consists of roughly 380,000 clones, 88% of them appearing once. Sequencing used PBMCs or T cells enriched from blood (not recorded which). The receptors originated from a woman aged 25 to 39 who had been exposed to COVID-19.

Written as DNA, the CDR3 is TGCGCCAGCAGTCAACGACACCGGGACACCTCCTACGAGCAGTACTTC. Encoded protein: CASSQRHRDTSYEQYF. The chain joins TRBV23-1 to TRBJ2-7; possibly TRBD1 for D (6 bases). TRBV23-1 is annotated as an ORF whose role is uncertain. The V gene lost 2 bases and the J gene lost 0 bases, with 14 bases spanning the gap. The CDR3 covers 16 residues.

The rearrangement joins TRBV9 to TRBJ2-2; D perhaps matches TRBD2 (6 bases). Per the germline V gene, CDR1 is SGDLS and CDR2 is YYNGEE. The CDR3 covers 16 residues. Trimming shortened V by 3 bases and J by 7 bases, and 19 bases separated the two germline ends. CDR3: CASSASSGVMFGELFF. The CDR3 DNA reads TGTGCCAGCAGCGCGAGTTCGGGGGTCATGTTCGGGGAGCTGTTTTTT.

The chain carries TRBV7-8 and TRBJ1-6; no reliable D call. CDR1 is SGHVS and CDR2 is FQNEAQ in the germline V gene. The CDR3 consists of 16 residues. V lost 4 bases to trimming and J lost 5 bases, with 15 bases between them. DNA of the CDR3: TGTGCCAGCAGCTCCCCTAGCAGGATGGATAATTCACCCCTCCACTTT. It specifies CASSSPSRMDNSPLHF.

The genes are TRBV7-3 and TRBJ2-1; 7 bases are shared with TRBD2. The germline CDR1 and CDR2 sequences are SGHTA and FQGTGA. This CDR3 has 16 residues. The junction had 6 bases not matched to a gene; V was cut back by 0 bases and J by 4 bases. The CDR3 protein is CASSLTAGAGYNEQFF. CDR3 sequence (DNA): TGTGCCAGCAGCTTAACCGCGGGAGCCGGGTACAATGAGCAGTTCTTC.

This chain links TRBV6-4 with TRBJ2-3; TRBD2 aligns across 9 bases. CDR3 length: 14 residues. The V segment lost 8 bases and the J segment 4 bases; nucleotides outside the gene matches: 7. Germline lookup yields CDR1 MRHNA and CDR2 SNTAGT. CDR3 in amino acids: CASATGTSSDTQYF. CDR3 coding DNA: TGTGCCAGCGCTACCGGGACTAGCTCAGATACGCAGTATTTT.

The chain joins TRBV5-8 to TRBJ2-7; a weak D match, TRBD2 (6 bases). CDR1 is SGHTS, CDR2 YDEGEE, per germline. CDR3 length: 18 amino acids. Deletions cut 0 bases from V and 0 bases from J, with 19 bases between. This CDR3 reads CASSLGLADRSLSYEQYF. DNA of the CDR3: TGTGCCAGCAGCTTGGGGTTAGCGGATAGGTCCCTCTCCTACGAGCAGTACTTC.

The V call is TRBV9, the J call TRBJ2-1, with TRBD2 matching over 11 bases. Germline trimming cut 3 bases from V and 2 bases from J; bases unmatched to any gene: 4. The germline V gene encodes CDR1 SGDLS and CDR2 YYNGEE. This CDR3 spans 16 amino acids. The chain's CDR3 is CASSDPSGRTYNEQFF. The DNA of the CDR3 is TGTGCCAGCAGCGACCCTAGCGGGAGGACCTACAATGAGCAGTTCTTC. Complete variable domain (other parts from reference TRBV9 and TRBJ2-1): DSGVTQTPKHLITATGQRVTLRCSPRSGDLSVYWYQQSLDQGLQFLIQYYNGEERAKGNILERFSAQQFPDLHSELNLSSLELGDSALYFCASSDPSGRTYNEQFFGPGTRLTVL.

The chain uses TRBV30 and TRBJ1-1; no firm D call. Germline-derived CDR1 and CDR2 are GTSNPN and SVGIG (reference sequence). V was clipped by 6 bases and J by 9 bases, with 14 bases between them. The CDR3 loop spans 11 amino acids. CDR3 in DNA: TGTGCCTGCCAACGAGCTCCCCAAGCTTTCTTT. This codes for CACQRAPQAFF.

The rearrangement links TRBV19 to TRBJ1-1, with 8 bases lining up with TRBD1. V was pared by 1 base and J by 9 bases, with 7 bases of the junction left unmatched. Germline CDR1 is LNHDA and CDR2 is SQIVND (reference sequence). This CDR3 has 14 amino acids. CDR3 nucleotides: TGTGCCAGTAGTATAGTCTCGGACAGGGAGCAAGCTTTCTTT. The encoded protein is CASSIVSDREQAFF. Looking up the rest from reference TRBV19 and TRBJ1-1 gives the full variable domain: DGGITQSPKYLFRKEGQNVTLSCEQNLNHDAMYWYRQDPGQGLRLIYYSQIVNDFQKGDIAEGYSVSREKKESFPLTVTSAQKNPTAFYLCASSIVSDREQAFFGQGTRLTVV.

This clone occurred once. The J gene is TRBJ1-4, the V gene TRBV6-5, with 7 bases matching TRBD1. J was trimmed by 4 bases and V by 6 bases; bases with no gene match: 2. The CDR3 consists of 13 residues. Germline loops: CDR1 MNHEY, CDR2 SVGAGI. CDR3: CASRQGRNEKLFF. CDR3 sequence (DNA): TGTGCCAGCAGACAGGGGCGTAATGAAAAACTGTTTTTT.

The genes are TRBV6-1 and TRBJ2-1, with TRBD2 matching over 9 bases. From germline, CDR1 is MNHNS and CDR2 SASEGT. J gave up 0 bases and V 1 base, and 10 bases lay outside the gene matches. This CDR3 spans 19 amino acids. CDR3 nucleotide sequence: TGTGCCAGCAGTGAAGAACTAGCGGGTTTTCCTAGCTCCTACAATGAGCAGTTCTTC. It encodes CASSEELAGFPSSYNEQFF.

The chain has TRBV7-8 and TRBJ2-7; maybe TRBD2 (6 bases). Trimming removed 3 bases at V and 4 bases at J, with 13 bases between. The CDR3 contains 14 residues. The germline gives CDR1 SGHVS, CDR2 FQNEAQ. CDR3 in DNA: TGTGCCAGCAGCTTTGCGGACGGGAGATACGAGCAGTACTTC. Translation: CASSFADGRYEQYF.

This sequence joins TRBV27 and TRBJ1-6; perhaps TRBD1 as D (5 bases). This CDR3 is built from 14 residues. Germline CDR1 is MNHEY and CDR2 is SMNVEV (reference sequence). The V end lost 7 bases, the J end lost 10 bases, and 17 bases lay between the germline ends. The CDR3 sequence is CASKGNTIWSPLHF. CDR3 DNA sequence: TGTGCCAGCAAGGGGAATACGATTTGGTCACCCCTCCACTTT.

This clone has a single count. The chain couples TRBV5-3 to TRBJ1-5, with a possible D match to TRBD1 (6 bases). TRBV5-3 is an ORF; its function is uncertain. This CDR3 has 15 amino acids. With 6 bases removed from V and 3 bases from J, the gap between germline ends came to 16 bases. This CDR3 reads CARTSPGTLNQPQHF. CDR3 nucleotides: TGTGCCAGAACCTCGCCCGGGACACTCAATCAGCCCCAGCATTTT.

This CDR3 is CAAGQGWETQYF. In DNA form, the CDR3 reads TGTGCTGCAGGACAGGGTTGGGAGACCCAGTACTTC. The chain uses TRBV19 and TRBJ2-5, with 8 bases that match TRBD1. Germline-derived CDR1 and CDR2 are LNHDA and SQIVND (reference sequence). The CDR3 has 12 amino acids.

The gene calls are TRBV6-5 and TRBJ1-6; tentatively, D is TRBD1 (5 bases). This CDR3 has 15 amino acids. Per the germline V gene, CDR1 is MNHEY and CDR2 is SVGAGI. The V end lost 4 bases, the J end lost 5 bases, and 12 bases lay between the germline ends. CDR3 coding DNA: TGTGCCAGCAGTTGGGGCTCGCTTGATAATTCACCCCTCCACTTT. Translation: CASSWGSLDNSPLHF.

V gene TRBV6-1 combines with J gene TRBJ2-2; possibly TRBD2 for D (5 bases). The CDR3 consists of 18 residues. The V gene lost 2 bases and the J gene lost 1 base, with 17 bases spanning the gap. The germline V gene encodes CDR1 MNHNS and CDR2 SASEGT. The CDR3 DNA follows: TGTGCCAGCAGTGAAAGTGGGCAGACTACTTGGAACACCGGGGAGCTGTTTTTT. Translated, it gives CASSESGQTTWNTGELFF.

The chain recombines TRBV12-3 or TRBV12-4 with TRBJ1-2; D gene ambiguous. The germline V and J ends were trimmed by 11 bases and 1 base, with 11 bases remaining between them. CDR3 size: 12 residues. The CDR3 loop reads CASTGINYGYTF. The CDR3 bases are TGTGCCTCAACCGGGATTAACTATGGCTACACCTTC.

This clone turned up a few times. The chain recombines TRBV5-1 with TRBJ1-5; TRBD1 matches at 9 bases. This CDR3 comprises 18 residues. CDR1 SGHRS and CDR2 YFSETQ come from the germline V gene. Unmatched junction bases numbered 10, after V lost 0 bases and J lost 3 bases. CDR3 DNA sequence: TGCGCCAGCAGCTTGGGGTTCACAGGGGGCTCTCCCAATCAGCCCCAGCATTTT. It translates to CASSLGFTGGSPNQPQHF.

The CDR3 here is CASSLAGEIYEQYF. The CDR3 DNA is TGCGCCAGCAGCTTGGCAGGCGAGATCTACGAGCAGTACTTC. The genes are TRBV5-1 and TRBJ2-7; the D is unclear. Germline V gene data show CDR1 as SGHRS and CDR2 as YFSETQ. The CDR3 covers 14 residues. The V end was cut by 0 bases, the J end by 3 bases, with 10 bases between.

This chain uses TRBV10-2 with TRBJ2-3; 13 bases agree with TRBD2. The junction had 7 bases not matched to a gene; V was cut back by 4 bases and J by 6 bases. CDR3 length: 16 amino acids. CDR1 and CDR2 (germline): WSHSY, SAAADI. CDR3 region: CASSGGLAGRRDTQYF. CDR3 nucleotides: TGCGCCAGCAGTGGGGGACTAGCGGGACGTCGTGATACGCAGTATTTT.

The chain uses TRBV25-1 and TRBJ2-5; 11 bases match TRBD2. Germline trimming cut 6 bases from V and 1 base from J; bases unmatched to any gene: 10. Germline lookup yields CDR1 MGHDK and CDR2 SYGVNS. CDR3 length equals 17 residues. The CDR3 DNA follows: TGTGCCAGCAGCCCGACGACCGGGACTAGCGGCCAAGAGACCCAGTACTTC. Encoded protein: CASSPTTGTSGQETQYF.

V is TRBV5-5 and J is TRBJ2-2; no reliable D call. The CDR3 has 14 amino acids. Trimming removed 0 bases from V and 8 bases from J, with 11 bases in between. Germline CDR1 and CDR2: SGHKS and YYEKEE (reference sequence). The CDR3 sequence: CASSLVPVAGELFF. Written as DNA, the CDR3 is TGTGCCAGCAGCTTGGTCCCCGTTGCGGGGGAGCTGTTTTTT.

CDR3 sequence (DNA): TGTGCCAGCAGCGGCGACAGGGGGCTAGGGGGTGAGCAGTTCTTC. Its protein is CASSGDRGLGGEQFF. The rearrangement joins TRBV7-6 to TRBJ2-1, with TRBD1 matching over 10 bases. The CDR3 has 15 residues. The germline V gene encodes CDR1 SGHVS and CDR2 FNYEAQ. Trimming took 5 bases from V and 9 from J; bases not matched to a gene: 10.